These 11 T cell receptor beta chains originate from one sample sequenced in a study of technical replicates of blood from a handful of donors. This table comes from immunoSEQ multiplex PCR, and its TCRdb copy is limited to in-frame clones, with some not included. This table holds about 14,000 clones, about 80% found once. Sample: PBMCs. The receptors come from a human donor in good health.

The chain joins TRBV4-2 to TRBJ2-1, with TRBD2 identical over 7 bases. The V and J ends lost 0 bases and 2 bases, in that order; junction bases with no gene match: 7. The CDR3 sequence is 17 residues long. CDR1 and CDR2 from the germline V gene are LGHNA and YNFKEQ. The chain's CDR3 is CASSQDGGGGPYNEQFF. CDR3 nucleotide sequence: TGTGCCAGCAGCCAAGATGGGGGGGGAGGACCCTACAATGAGCAGTTCTTC.

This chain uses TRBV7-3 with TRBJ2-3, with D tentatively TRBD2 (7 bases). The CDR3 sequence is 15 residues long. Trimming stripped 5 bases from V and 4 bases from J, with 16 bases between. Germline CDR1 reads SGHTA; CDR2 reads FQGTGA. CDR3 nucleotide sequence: TGTGCCAGCAGCCCCGGGGGAGGGGGGGCAGATACGCAGTATTTT. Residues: CASSPGGGGADTQYF. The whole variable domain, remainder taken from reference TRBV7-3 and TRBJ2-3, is GAGVSQTPSNKVTEKGKYVELRCDPISGHTALYWYRQSLGQGPEFLIYFQGTGAADDSGLPNDRFFAVRPEGSVSTLKIQRTERGDSAVYLCASSPGGGGADTQYFGPGTRLTVL.

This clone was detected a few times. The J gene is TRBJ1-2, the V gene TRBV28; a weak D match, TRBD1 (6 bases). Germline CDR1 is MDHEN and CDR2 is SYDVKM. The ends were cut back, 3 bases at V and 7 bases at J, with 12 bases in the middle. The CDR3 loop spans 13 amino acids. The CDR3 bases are TGTGCCAGCAGTTTCCAGGCGGGGGCTGGCTACACCTTC. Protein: CASSFQAGAGYTF.

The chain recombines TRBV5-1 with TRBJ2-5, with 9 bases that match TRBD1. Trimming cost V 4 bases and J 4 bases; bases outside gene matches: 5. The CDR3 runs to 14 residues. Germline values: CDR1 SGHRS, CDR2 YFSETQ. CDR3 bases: TGCGCCAGCAGCGCACAGGGGGCCGGAGAGACCCAGTACTTC. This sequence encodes CASSAQGAGETQYF.

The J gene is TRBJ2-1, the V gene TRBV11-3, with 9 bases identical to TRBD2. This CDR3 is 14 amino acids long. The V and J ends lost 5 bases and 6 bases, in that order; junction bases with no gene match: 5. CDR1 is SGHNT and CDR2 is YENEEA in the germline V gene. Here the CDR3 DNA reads TGTGCCAGCAGCATCAAGGGACTAGCCAATGAGCAGTTCTTC. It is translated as CASSIKGLANEQFF.

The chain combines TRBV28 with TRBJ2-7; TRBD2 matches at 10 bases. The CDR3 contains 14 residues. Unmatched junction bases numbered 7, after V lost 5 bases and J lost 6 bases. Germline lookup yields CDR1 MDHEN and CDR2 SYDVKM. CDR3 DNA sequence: TGTGCCAGCAGTGTTTCTAGCGGGAGAGGCGAGCAGTACTTC. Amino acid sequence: CASSVSSGRGEQYF.

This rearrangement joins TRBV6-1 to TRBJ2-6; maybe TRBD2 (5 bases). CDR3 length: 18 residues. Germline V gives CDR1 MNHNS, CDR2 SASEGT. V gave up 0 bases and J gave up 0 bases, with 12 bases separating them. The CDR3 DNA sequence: TGTGCCAGCAGTGAAGCAGGGAGCTGGGGCTCTGGGGCCAACGTCCTGACTTTC. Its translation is CASSEAGSWGSGANVLTF.

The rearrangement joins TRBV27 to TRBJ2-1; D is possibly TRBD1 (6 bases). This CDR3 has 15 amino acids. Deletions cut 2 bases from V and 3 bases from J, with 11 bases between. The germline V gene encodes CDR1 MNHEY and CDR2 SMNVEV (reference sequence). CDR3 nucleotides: TGTGCCAGCAGTTTAAGTGGGGGCTTCTACAATGAGCAGTTCTTC. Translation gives CASSLSGGFYNEQFF.

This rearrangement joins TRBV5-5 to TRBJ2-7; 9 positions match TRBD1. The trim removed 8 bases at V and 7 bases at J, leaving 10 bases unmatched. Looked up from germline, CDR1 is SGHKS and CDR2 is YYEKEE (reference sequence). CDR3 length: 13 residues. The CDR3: CASWGTGLVEQYF. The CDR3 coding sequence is TGTGCCAGTTGGGGGACAGGGCTGGTTGAGCAGTACTTC.

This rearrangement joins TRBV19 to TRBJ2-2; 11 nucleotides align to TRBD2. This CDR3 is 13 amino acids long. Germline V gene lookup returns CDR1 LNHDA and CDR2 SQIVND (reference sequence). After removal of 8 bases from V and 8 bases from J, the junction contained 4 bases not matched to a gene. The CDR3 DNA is TGTGCCAGTGGACTAGCGGGTCCTGGGGAGCTGTTTTTT. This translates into CASGLAGPGELFF.

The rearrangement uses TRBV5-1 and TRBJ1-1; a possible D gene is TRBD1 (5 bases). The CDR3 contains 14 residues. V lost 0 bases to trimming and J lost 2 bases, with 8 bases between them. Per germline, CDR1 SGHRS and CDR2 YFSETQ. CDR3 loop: CASSLDRSNTEAFF. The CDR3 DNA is TGCGCCAGCAGCTTGGACAGGTCCAACACTGAAGCTTTCTTT.